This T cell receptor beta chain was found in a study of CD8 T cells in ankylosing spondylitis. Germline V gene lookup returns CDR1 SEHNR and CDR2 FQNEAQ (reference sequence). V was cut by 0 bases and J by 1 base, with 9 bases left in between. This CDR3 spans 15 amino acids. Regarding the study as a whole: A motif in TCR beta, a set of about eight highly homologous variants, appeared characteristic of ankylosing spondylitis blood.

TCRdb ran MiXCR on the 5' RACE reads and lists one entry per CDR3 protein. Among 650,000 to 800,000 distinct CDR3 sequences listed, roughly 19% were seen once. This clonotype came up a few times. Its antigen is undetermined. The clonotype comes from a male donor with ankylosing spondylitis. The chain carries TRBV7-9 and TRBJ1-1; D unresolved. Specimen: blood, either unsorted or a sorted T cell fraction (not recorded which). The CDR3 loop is CASSLATAENTEAFF. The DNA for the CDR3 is TGTGCCAGCAGCTTAGCGACGGCAGAGAACACTGAAGCTTTCTTT.